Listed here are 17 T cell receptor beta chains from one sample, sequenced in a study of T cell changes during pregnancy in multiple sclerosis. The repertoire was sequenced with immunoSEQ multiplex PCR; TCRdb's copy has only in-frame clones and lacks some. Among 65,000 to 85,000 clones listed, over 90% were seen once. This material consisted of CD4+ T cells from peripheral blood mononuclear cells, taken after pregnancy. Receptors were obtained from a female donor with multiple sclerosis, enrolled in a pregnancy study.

CDR3 coding DNA: TGTGCCAGCAGCGTCTCGGGGGGCCGCACAGATACGCAGTATTTT. Translating gives CASSVSGGRTDTQYF. The chain recombines TRBV9 with TRBJ2-3, with TRBD2 as a possible D gene (7 bases). In germline, CDR1 is SGDLS, CDR2 YYNGEE. Trimming took off 2 bases at V and 1 base at J, with 11 bases between the two ends. There are 15 residues in the CDR3.

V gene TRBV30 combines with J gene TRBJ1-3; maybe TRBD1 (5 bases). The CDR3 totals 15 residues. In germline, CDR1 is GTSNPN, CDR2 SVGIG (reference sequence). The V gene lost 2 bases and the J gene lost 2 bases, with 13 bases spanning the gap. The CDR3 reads CAWSPQGVTGNTIYF. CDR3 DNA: TGTGCCTGGAGTCCGCAGGGTGTGACTGGAAACACCATATATTTT.

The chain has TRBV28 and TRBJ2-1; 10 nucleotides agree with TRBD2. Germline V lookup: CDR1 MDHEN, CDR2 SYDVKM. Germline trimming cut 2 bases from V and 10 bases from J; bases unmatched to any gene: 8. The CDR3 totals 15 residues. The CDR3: CASSLEGLARREQFF. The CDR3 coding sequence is TGTGCCAGCAGTTTAGAGGGACTAGCGCGACGCGAGCAGTTCTTC.

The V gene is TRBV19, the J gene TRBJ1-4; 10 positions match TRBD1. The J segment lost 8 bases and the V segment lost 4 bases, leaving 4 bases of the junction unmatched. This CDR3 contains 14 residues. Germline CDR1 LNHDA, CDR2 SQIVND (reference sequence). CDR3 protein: CASSTGTGDEKLFF. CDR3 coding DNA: TGTGCCAGTAGTACCGGGACAGGGGACGAAAAACTGTTTTTT.

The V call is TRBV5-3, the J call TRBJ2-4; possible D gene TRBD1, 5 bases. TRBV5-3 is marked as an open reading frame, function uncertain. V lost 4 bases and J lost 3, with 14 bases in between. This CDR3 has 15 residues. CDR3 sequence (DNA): TGTGCCAGAAGCCCAAGGGGTGTTGGCAAAAACATTCAGTACTTC. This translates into CARSPRGVGKNIQYF.

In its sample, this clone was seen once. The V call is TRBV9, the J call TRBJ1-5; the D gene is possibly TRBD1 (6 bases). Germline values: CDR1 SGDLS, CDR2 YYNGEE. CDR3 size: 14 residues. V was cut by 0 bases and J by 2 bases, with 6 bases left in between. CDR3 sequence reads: CASSVGQGNQPQHF. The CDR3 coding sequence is TGTGCCAGCAGCGTAGGACAGGGCAATCAGCCCCAGCATTTT.

CDR3 amino acids: CASSPSGTQGKYF. CDR3 sequence (DNA): TGTGCCAGCTCACCCTCCGGGACACAGGGGAAGTACTTC. The chain carries TRBV18 and TRBJ2-7; 7 nucleotides match TRBD1. J lost 11 bases, V lost 3 bases, and 10 bases had no gene match. The germline CDR1 and CDR2 sequences are KGHSH and LQKENI. The CDR3 covers 13 residues.

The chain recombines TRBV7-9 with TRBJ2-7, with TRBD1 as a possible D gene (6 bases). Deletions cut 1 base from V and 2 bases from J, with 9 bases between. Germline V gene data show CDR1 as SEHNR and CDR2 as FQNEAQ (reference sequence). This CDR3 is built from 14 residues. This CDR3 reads CASSLGGQPYEQYF. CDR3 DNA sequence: TGTGCCAGCAGCTTAGGAGGACAGCCCTACGAGCAGTACTTC.

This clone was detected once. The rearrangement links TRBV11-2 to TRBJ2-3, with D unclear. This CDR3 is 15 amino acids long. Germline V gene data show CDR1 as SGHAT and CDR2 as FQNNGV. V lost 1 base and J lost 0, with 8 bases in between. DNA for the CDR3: TGTGCCAGCAGCTTAGGGGCAGCAAGCACAGATACGCAGTATTTT. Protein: CASSLGAASTDTQYF. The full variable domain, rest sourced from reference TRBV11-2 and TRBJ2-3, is EAGVAQSPRYKIIEKRQSVAFWCNPISGHATLYWYQQILGQGPKLLIQFQNNGVVDDSQLPKDRFSAERLKGVDSTLKIQPAKLEDSAVYLCASSLGAASTDTQYFGPGTRLTVL.

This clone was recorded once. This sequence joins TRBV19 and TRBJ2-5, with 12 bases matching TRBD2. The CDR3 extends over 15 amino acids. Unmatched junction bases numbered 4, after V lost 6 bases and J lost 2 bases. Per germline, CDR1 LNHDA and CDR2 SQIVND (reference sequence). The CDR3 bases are TGTGCCAGTAGAAGTGGGACTAGCGGGCAAGAGACCCAGTACTTC. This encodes CASRSGTSGQETQYF.

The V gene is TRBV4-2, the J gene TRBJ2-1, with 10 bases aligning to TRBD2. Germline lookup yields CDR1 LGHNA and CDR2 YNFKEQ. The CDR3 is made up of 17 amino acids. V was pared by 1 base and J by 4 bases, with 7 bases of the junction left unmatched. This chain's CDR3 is CASSQGTSGIAYNEQFF. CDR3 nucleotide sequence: TGTGCCAGCAGCCAAGGAACTAGCGGGATCGCTTACAATGAGCAGTTCTTC.

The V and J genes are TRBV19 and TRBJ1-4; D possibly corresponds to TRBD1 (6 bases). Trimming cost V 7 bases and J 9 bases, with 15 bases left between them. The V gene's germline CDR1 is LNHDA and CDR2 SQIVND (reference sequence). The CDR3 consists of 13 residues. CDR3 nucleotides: TGTGCCAGTACGGGCAGGGGCGGTCAAAAACTGTTTTTT. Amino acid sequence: CASTGRGGQKLFF.

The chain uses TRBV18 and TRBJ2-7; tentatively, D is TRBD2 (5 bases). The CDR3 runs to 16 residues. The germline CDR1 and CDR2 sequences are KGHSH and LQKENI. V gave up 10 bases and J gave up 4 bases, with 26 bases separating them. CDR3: CATGKKGSPRGYEQYF. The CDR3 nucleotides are TGTGCCACCGGGAAAAAGGGATCCCCGCGTGGGTACGAGCAGTACTTC.

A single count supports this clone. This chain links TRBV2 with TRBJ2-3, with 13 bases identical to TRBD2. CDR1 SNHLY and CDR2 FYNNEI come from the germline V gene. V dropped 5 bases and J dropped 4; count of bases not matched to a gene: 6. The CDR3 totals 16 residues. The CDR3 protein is CASSPTSGGFSDTQYF. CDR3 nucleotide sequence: TGTGCCAGCAGTCCGACTAGCGGGGGGTTTTCAGATACGCAGTATTTT.

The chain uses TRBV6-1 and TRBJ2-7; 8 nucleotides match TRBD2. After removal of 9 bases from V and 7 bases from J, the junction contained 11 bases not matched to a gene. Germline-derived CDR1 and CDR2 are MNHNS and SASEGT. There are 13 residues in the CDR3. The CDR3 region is CASGSGSTREQYF. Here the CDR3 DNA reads TGTGCCAGTGGGAGCGGGAGCACGAGAGAGCAGTACTTC.

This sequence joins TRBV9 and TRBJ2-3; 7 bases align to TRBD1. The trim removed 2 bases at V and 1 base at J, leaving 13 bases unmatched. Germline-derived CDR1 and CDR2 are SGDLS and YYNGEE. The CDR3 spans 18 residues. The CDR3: CASSVGFRQGVGTDTQYF. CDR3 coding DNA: TGTGCCAGCAGCGTGGGATTTAGACAGGGAGTGGGCACAGATACGCAGTATTTT.

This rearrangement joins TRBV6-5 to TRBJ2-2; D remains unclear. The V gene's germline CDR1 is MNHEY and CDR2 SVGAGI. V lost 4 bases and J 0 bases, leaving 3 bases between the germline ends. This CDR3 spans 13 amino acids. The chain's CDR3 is CASSSTNTGELFF. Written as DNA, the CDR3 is TGTGCCAGCAGTTCAACGAACACCGGGGAGCTGTTTTTT.